This T cell receptor beta chain originates from a study of blood T cells in healthy people across ages. Study at large: For every two T cells, template switching captured about one barcoded beta molecule. Study findings and constraints: Strong correlation linked observed beta diversity and percent naive T cells.

A second PCR of about 7 to 12 cycles used a sample-barcoded 5' primer and a J-beta primer mix. Each CDR3 protein is one row after TCRdb ran MiXCR on the 5' RACE reads. The sample records roughly 1.5 million distinct CDR3 sequences, approximately 42% being singletons. As to this clonotype: Its specificity is unknown.

Each donor supplied ten milliliters of peripheral blood. Sequenced input: blood. The source is a woman aged 18-35 years in good health.

DNA for the CDR3: TGTGCCAGCAGTGAGGCTAGCAGGAGGAACGAGCAGTACTTC. Translating gives CASSEASRRNEQYF. V and J are TRBV25-1 and TRBJ2-4; TRBD2 is a possible D gene (5 bases). The end of the DNA aligns better with TRBJ2-7, so the J call may be wrong. There are 14 residues in the CDR3. Germline CDR1 and CDR2: MGHDK and SYGVNS.